These T cell receptor beta chains were read from a single sample in a study of shared clonotypes between healthy human individuals. Here immunoSEQ multiplex PCR was the method, and the copy in TCRdb shows in-frame clones only, minus some. The sample shows roughly 500,000 clones, about 84% of them seen only once. Material for sequencing was PBMCs. These receptors were taken from a woman aged 40 to 55 in good health. Some clones in this sample may be carry-over from other donors' samples. The CDR3 runs from the conserved cysteine through the conserved F or W. Each record gives: D gene, clone size, J gene, V gene, CDR3 protein, CDR3 DNA. A D gene is named only where the DNA matches it firmly. Clone size, where shown, is once, few, many, or a class for clones that have expanded.

d_call: TRBD2; clone_size: NA; j_call: TRBJ2-5; v_call: TRBV27; cdr3_aa: CASRGTSGQETQYF; cdr3_nt: TGTGCCAGCAGAGGGACTAGCGGCCAAGAGACCCAGTACTTC
d_call: NA; clone_size: NA; j_call: TRBJ2-1; v_call: TRBV29-1; cdr3_aa: CSTLRARADNEQFF; cdr3_nt: TGCAGCACCCTGAGGGCAAGGGCAGACAATGAGCAGTTCTTC
d_call: NA; clone_size: NA; j_call: TRBJ2-7; v_call: TRBV16; cdr3_aa: CASSHGPGQTKPGAGVYEQYF; cdr3_nt: TGTGCCAGCAGCCACGGCCCTGGACAGACAAAACCGGGAGCTGGGGTCTACGAGCAGTACTTC
d_call: NA; clone_size: NA; j_call: TRBJ2-5; v_call: TRBV9; cdr3_aa: CASSVDQTRQETQYF; cdr3_nt: TGTGCCAGCAGCGTAGATCAAACGCGACAAGAGACCCAGTACTTC
d_call: TRBD2; clone_size: few; j_call: TRBJ2-5; v_call: TRBV7-8; cdr3_aa: CASSLRAGTVKTQYF; cdr3_nt: TGTGCCAGCAGCTTACGAGCGGGGACGGTGAAGACCCAGTACTTC
d_call: NA; clone_size: few; j_call: TRBJ1-5; v_call: TRBV28; cdr3_aa: CASMRRSSNQPQHF; cdr3_nt: TGTGCCAGCATGAGAAGGAGTAGCAATCAGCCCCAGCATTTT
d_call: NA; clone_size: NA; j_call: TRBJ2-7; v_call: TRBV20-1; cdr3_aa: CSARTLEQYF; cdr3_nt: TGCAGTGCCAGGACGCTCGAGCAGTACTTC
d_call: NA; clone_size: NA; j_call: TRBJ2-4; v_call: TRBV9; cdr3_aa: CASSVGGENIQYF; cdr3_nt: TGTGCCAGCAGCGTAGGTGGAGAAAACATTCAGTACTTC
d_call: NA; clone_size: NA; j_call: TRBJ1-1; v_call: TRBV9; cdr3_aa: CASSVDIEGSEAFF; cdr3_nt: TGTGCCAGCAGCGTAGATATAGAGGGGTCTGAAGCTTTCTTT
d_call: TRBD1; clone_size: NA; j_call: TRBJ1-1; v_call: TRBV19; cdr3_aa: CASSADRETEAFF; cdr3_nt: TGTGCCAGTAGTGCGGACAGGGAGACTGAAGCTTTCTTT
d_call: NA; clone_size: NA; j_call: TRBJ1-2; v_call: TRBV7-2; cdr3_aa: CASSLQAGGSSYGYTF; cdr3_nt: TGTGCCAGCAGCTTACAAGCGGGGGGCAGTAGCTATGGCTACACCTTC
d_call: TRBD1; clone_size: many; j_call: TRBJ2-7; v_call: TRBV5-4; cdr3_aa: CASSPGQGQGYEQYF; cdr3_nt: TGTGCCAGCAGCCCGGGACAGGGGCAAGGGTACGAGCAGTACTTC
d_call: NA; clone_size: NA; j_call: TRBJ2-1; v_call: TRBV7-2; cdr3_aa: CASSPSGGPNEQFF; cdr3_nt: TGTGCCAGCAGCCCTAGTGGGGGCCCCAATGAGCAGTTCTTC
d_call: NA; clone_size: NA; j_call: TRBJ2-1; v_call: TRBV10-3; cdr3_aa: CAISESSERYNEQFF; cdr3_nt: TGTGCCATCAGTGAGTCGAGTGAGAGGTACAATGAGCAGTTCTTC
d_call: NA; clone_size: NA; j_call: TRBJ2-6; v_call: TRBV23-1; cdr3_aa: CASSQGGESGANVLTF; cdr3_nt: TGCGCCAGCAGTCAAGGGGGAGAATCTGGGGCCAACGTCCTGACTTTC
d_call: NA; clone_size: NA; j_call: TRBJ2-6; v_call: TRBV29-1; cdr3_aa: CSVLVAAGANVLTF; cdr3_nt: TGCAGCGTTCTGGTTGCCGCAGGGGCCAACGTCCTGACTTTC
d_call: NA; clone_size: NA; j_call: TRBJ2-1; v_call: TRBV5-1; cdr3_aa: CASSLVATYNEQFF; cdr3_nt: TGCGCCAGCAGCTTGGTTGCGACTTACAATGAGCAGTTCTTC
d_call: NA; clone_size: NA; j_call: TRBJ1-2; v_call: TRBV18; cdr3_aa: CASSPPGYGYTF; cdr3_nt: TGTGCCAGCTCACCACCGGGATATGGCTACACCTTC
d_call: TRBD2; clone_size: few; j_call: TRBJ2-5; v_call: TRBV11-2; cdr3_aa: CASSLGRLAGGPLETQYF; cdr3_nt: TGTGCCAGCAGCTTAGGTAGACTAGCGGGAGGGCCACTAGAGACCCAGTACTTC
d_call: NA; clone_size: NA; j_call: TRBJ2-2; v_call: TRBV5-1; cdr3_aa: CASSLQGGELFF; cdr3_nt: TGCGCCAGCAGCTTACAAGGCGGGGAGCTGTTTTTT
d_call: NA; clone_size: NA; j_call: TRBJ2-3; v_call: TRBV29-1; cdr3_aa: CSVVGDTGTDTQYF; cdr3_nt: TGCAGCGTTGTAGGGGATACTGGAACAGATACGCAGTATTTT
d_call: NA; clone_size: few; j_call: TRBJ1-5; v_call: TRBV7-3; cdr3_aa: CASSLDGYQPQHF; cdr3_nt: TGTGCCAGCAGCTTAGACGGCTATCAGCCCCAGCATTTT
d_call: NA; clone_size: many; j_call: TRBJ2-7; v_call: TRBV25-1; cdr3_aa: CASSDSAGGYEQYF; cdr3_nt: TGTGCCAGCAGTGACTCCGCAGGGGGGTACGAGCAGTACTTC
d_call: NA; clone_size: NA; j_call: TRBJ1-5; v_call: TRBV4-1; cdr3_aa: CASSQEAGLGSNQPQHF; cdr3_nt: TGCGCCAGCAGCCAAGAGGCAGGGCTCGGAAGCAATCAGCCCCAGCATTTT
d_call: NA; clone_size: NA; j_call: TRBJ2-3; v_call: TRBV2; cdr3_aa: CASSALPYTQYF; cdr3_nt: TGTGCCAGCAGTGCGCTCCCTTATACGCAGTATTTT
d_call: NA; clone_size: NA; j_call: TRBJ2-7; v_call: TRBV7-9; cdr3_aa: CASSRGTLYEQYF; cdr3_nt: TGTGCCAGCAGCCGGGGGACTCTATACGAGCAGTACTTC
d_call: NA; clone_size: NA; j_call: TRBJ2-1; v_call: TRBV7-9; cdr3_aa: CASSLSRRESEQFF; cdr3_nt: TGTGCCAGCAGCTTAAGCCGCAGGGAAAGTGAGCAGTTCTTC
d_call: TRBD1; clone_size: NA; j_call: TRBJ1-5; v_call: TRBV6-1; cdr3_aa: CASSGVGTGRDQPQHF; cdr3_nt: TGTGCCAGCAGTGGGGTAGGGACAGGGCGGGATCAGCCCCAGCATTTT
d_call: TRBD2; clone_size: NA; j_call: TRBJ2-1; v_call: TRBV7-2; cdr3_aa: CASSFSGSRNEQFF; cdr3_nt: TGTGCCAGCAGCTTCAGCGGGAGCCGGAATGAGCAGTTCTTC
d_call: TRBD1; clone_size: NA; j_call: TRBJ1-4; v_call: TRBV7-2; cdr3_aa: CASSHRQGVNEKLFF; cdr3_nt: TGTGCCAGCAGCCACCGACAGGGCGTTAATGAAAAACTGTTTTTT